This T cell receptor beta chain emerged from a study of identical twins. Concerning this clonotype: The antigen remains undetermined.

A single record per CDR3 protein comes from TCRdb applying MiXCR to the 5' RACE reads. The sample has around 370,000 distinct CDR3 sequences, approximately 8.8% seen once. Whole-study results and caveats: For monozygotic twins, models underestimated out-of-frame TCR alpha sharing.

The germline V and J ends were trimmed by 0 bases and 3 bases, with 17 bases remaining between them. Germline V CDR1 and CDR2: MGHDK, SYGVNS. There are 18 residues in the CDR3. Healthy Caucasians provided all donations. The specimen was naive T cells sorted from blood. The gene calls are TRBV25-1 and TRBJ1-4, with D tentatively TRBD1 (5 bases). This clonotype was sampled from a woman in her forties or fifties in good health. The chain's CDR3 is CASSEYRGGRVANEKLFF. CDR3 DNA: TGTGCCAGCAGTGAATATAGGGGCGGACGGGTGGCTAATGAAAAACTGTTTTTT.